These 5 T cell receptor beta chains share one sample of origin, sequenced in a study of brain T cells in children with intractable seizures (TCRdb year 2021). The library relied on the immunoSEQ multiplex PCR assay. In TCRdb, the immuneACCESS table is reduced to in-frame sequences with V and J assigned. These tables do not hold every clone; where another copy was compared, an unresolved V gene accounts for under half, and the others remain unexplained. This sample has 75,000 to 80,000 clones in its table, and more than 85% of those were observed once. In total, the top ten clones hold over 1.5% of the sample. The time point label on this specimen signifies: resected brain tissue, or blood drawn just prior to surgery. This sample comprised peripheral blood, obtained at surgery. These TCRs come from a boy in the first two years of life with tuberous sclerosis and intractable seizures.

CDR3 amino acids: CASSLDRGYGYTF. Here the CDR3 DNA reads TGTGCCAGCAGCTTAGACAGGGGGTATGGCTACACCTTC. The chain recombines TRBV7-9 with TRBJ1-2; 8 nucleotides agree with TRBD1. The CDR3 has 13 residues. V shed 1 base, J shed 5 bases, and the junction held 0 bases outside the gene matches. The germline V gene has CDR1 SEHNR and CDR2 FQNEAQ (reference sequence).

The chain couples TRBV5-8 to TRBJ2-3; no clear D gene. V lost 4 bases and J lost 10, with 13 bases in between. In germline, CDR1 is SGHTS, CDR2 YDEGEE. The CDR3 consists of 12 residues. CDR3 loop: CASSRIQLAQYF. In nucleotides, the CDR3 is TGTGCCAGCAGCCGGATCCAGCTTGCGCAGTATTTT.

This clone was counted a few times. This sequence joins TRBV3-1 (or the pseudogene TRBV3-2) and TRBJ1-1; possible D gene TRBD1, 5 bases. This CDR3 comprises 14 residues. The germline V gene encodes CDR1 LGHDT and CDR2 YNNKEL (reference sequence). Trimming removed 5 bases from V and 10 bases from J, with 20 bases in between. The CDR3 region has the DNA TGTGCCAGCAGCTTCACGGGGGAGGGGCCGAGAGCTTTCTTT. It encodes CASSFTGEGPRAFF.

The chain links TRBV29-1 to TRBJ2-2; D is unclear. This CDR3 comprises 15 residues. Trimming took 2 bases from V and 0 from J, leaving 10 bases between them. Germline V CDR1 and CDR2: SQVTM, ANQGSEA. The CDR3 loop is CSVETAKANTGELFF. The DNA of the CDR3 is TGCAGCGTTGAAACAGCCAAAGCGAACACCGGGGAGCTGTTTTTT.

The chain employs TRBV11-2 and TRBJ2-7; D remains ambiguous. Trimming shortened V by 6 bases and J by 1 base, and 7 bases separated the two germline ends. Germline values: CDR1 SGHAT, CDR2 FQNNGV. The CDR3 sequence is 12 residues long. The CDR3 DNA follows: TGTGCCAGCAGTTGGGTTTCCTACGAGCAGTACTTC. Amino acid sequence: CASSWVSYEQYF.